This TCR beta chain emerged from a study of blood T cell repertoires in COVID-19. The overall study: Donors in the United States, Italy and Spain gave samples during acute or convalescent COVID-19. Sample material is recorded as cDNA or gDNA derived from T cells, B-cell-depleted T cells, or PBMCs.

CDR3 length: 16 residues. CDR1 and CDR2 from the germline V gene are SEHNR and FQNEAQ (reference sequence). Deletions cut 4 bases from V and 0 bases from J, with 12 bases between. The assay was immunoSEQ multiplex PCR, and TCRdb's table has in-frame clones only and misses some. Of approximately 94,000 clones in the sample, approximately 91% were seen once. This receptor was taken from a man aged 45-65 years with active COVID-19. The specimen sequenced was peripheral blood. The rearrangement uses TRBV7-9 and TRBJ2-2; D is uncertain. DNA for the CDR3: TGTGCCAGCAGCTCTTCAGGATTACCGAACACCGGGGAGCTGTTTTTT. It is translated as CASSSSGLPNTGELFF.